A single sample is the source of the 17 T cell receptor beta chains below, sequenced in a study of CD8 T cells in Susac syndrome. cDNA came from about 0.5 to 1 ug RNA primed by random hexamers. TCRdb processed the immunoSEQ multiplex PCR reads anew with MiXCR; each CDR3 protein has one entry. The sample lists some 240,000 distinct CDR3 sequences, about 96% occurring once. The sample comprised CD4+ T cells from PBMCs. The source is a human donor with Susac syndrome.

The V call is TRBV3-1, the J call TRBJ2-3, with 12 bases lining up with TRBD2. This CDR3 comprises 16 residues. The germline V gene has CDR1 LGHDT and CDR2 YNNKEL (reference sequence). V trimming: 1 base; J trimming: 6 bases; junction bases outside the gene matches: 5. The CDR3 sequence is CASSQGTSGKVDTQYF. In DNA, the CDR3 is TGTGCCAGCAGCCAAGGGACTAGCGGGAAAGTGGATACGCAGTATTTT.

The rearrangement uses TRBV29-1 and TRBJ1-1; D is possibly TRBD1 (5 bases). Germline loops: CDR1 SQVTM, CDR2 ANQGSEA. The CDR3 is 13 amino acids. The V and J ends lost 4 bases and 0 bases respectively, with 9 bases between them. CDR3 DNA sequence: TGCAGCGTTGGCAGGGATCTGAACACTGAAGCTTTCTTT. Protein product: CSVGRDLNTEAFF.

The CDR3 is CASGLVRLSSYEQYF. For the CDR3, the DNA is TGTGCTAGTGGTTTGGTACGGTTGAGCTCCTACGAGCAGTACTTC. The chain links TRBV12-5 to TRBJ2-7; no reliable D call. Germline lookup yields CDR1 LGHNT and CDR2 FRNRAP. The CDR3 covers 15 residues. V was shortened by 0 bases and J by 0 bases, with 9 bases between the two germline ends.

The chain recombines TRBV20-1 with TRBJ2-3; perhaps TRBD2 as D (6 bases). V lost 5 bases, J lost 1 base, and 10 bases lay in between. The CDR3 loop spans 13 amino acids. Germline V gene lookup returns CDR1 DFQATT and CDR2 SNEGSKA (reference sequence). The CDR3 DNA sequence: TGCAGTGCTTGCTGGGGGGGCACAGATACGCAGTATTTT. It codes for CSACWGGTDTQYF.

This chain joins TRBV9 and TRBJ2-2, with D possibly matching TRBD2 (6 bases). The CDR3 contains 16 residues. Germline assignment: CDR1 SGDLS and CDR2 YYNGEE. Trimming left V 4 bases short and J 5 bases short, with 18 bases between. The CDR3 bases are TGTGCCAGCAGCTCCAGGAGGGGAGGACCTACCGGGGAGCTGTTTTTT. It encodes CASSSRRGGPTGELFF.

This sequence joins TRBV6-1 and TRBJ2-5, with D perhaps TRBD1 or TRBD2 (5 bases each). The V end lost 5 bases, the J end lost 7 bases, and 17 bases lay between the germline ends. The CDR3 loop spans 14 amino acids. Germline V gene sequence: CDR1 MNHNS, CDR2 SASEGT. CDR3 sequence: CASSRDGLQRTQYF. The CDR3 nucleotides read TGTGCCAGCAGTAGGGACGGGTTGCAAAGGACCCAGTACTTC.

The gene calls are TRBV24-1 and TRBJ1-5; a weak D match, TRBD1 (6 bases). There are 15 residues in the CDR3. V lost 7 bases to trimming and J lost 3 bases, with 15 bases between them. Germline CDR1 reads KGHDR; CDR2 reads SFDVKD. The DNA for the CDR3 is TGTGCCACCAGCGATCCAGGGGTGCCCAATCAGCCCCAGCATTTT. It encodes CATSDPGVPNQPQHF.

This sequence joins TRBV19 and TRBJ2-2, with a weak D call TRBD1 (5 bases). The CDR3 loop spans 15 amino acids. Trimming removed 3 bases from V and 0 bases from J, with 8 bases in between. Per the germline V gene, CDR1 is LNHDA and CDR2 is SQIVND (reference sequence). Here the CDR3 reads CASSMYRTNTGELFF. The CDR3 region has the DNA TGTGCCAGTAGTATGTACAGGACGAACACCGGGGAGCTGTTTTTT.

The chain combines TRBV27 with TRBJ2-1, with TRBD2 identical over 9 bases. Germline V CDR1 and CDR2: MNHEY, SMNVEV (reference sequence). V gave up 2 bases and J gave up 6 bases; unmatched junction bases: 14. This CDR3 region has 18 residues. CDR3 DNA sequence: TGTGCCAGCAGTTTAGAACTAGCGGGCCCACCGGGGGTCAATGAGCAGTTCTTC. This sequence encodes CASSLELAGPPGVNEQFF.

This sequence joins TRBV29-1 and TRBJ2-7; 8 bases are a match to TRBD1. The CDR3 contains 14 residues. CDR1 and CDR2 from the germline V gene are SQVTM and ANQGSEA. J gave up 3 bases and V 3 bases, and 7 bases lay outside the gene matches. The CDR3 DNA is TGCAGCGTTGACCCTCAGGGGGCTGGCTACGAGCAGTACTTC. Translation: CSVDPQGAGYEQYF.

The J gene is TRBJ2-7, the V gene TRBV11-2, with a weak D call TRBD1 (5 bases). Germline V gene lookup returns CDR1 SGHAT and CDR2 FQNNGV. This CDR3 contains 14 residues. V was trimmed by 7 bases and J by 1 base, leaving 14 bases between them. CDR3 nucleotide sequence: TGTGCCAGCAAGACAGTCGCATCGTCCTACGAGCAGTACTTC. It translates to CASKTVASSYEQYF.

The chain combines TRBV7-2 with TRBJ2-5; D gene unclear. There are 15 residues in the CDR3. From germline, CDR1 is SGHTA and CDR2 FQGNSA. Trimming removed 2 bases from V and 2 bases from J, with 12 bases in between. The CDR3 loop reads CASSLTRTVQETQYF. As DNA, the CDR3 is TGTGCCAGCAGCTTAACCCGGACGGTTCAAGAGACCCAGTACTTC.

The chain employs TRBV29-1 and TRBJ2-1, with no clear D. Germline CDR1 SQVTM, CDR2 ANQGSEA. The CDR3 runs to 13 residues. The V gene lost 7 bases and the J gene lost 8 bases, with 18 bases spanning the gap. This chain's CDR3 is CSAEETSVYEQFF. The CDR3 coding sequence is TGCAGCGCCGAGGAGACTTCCGTCTATGAGCAGTTCTTC.

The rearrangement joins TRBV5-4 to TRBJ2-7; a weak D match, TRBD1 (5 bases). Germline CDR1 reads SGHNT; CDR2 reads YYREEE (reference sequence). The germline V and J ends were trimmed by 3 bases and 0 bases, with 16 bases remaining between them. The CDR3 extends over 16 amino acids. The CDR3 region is CASSSGRQTFSYEQYF. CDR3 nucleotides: TGTGCCAGCAGCTCCGGCCGACAGACTTTCTCCTACGAGCAGTACTTC.

The CDR3 loop is CASSQWGSHGYTF. DNA of the CDR3: TGTGCCAGCAGCCAATGGGGGTCCCATGGCTACACCTTC. This chain uses TRBV4-2 with TRBJ1-2; a possible D gene is TRBD1 (5 bases). Germline lookup yields CDR1 LGHNA and CDR2 YNFKEQ. This CDR3 contains 13 residues. The V gene lost 2 bases and the J gene lost 6 bases, with 10 bases spanning the gap.

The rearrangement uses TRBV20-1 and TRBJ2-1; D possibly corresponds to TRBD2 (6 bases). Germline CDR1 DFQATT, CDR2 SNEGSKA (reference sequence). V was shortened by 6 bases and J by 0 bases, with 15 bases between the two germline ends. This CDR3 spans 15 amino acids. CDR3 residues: CSAIGGRDSYNEQFF. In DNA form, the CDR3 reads TGCAGTGCGATTGGGGGGAGAGACTCCTACAATGAGCAGTTCTTC.

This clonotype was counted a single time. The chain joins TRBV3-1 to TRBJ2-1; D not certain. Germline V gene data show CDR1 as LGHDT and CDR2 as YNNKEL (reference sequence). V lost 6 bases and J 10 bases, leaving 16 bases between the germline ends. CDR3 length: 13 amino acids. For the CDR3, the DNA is TGTGCCAGCAGTCTTTTTGCCGTTAGGGAGCAGTTCTTC. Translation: CASSLFAVREQFF.